This T cell receptor (beta chain) is drawn from a study of CD8 T cells in ankylosing spondylitis. Each TCR beta library was made by quantitative 5'-RACE that incorporated molecular barcodes. TCRdb ran MiXCR on the 5' RACE reads and lists one entry per CDR3 protein. The sample has about 700,000 distinct CDR3 sequences; 19% are singletons. About this clonotype itself: Its antigen is not known.

Germline lookup yields CDR1 SGHRS and CDR2 YFSETQ. The CDR3 extends over 23 amino acids. V lost 0 bases and J lost 2, with 32 bases in between. Overall study findings and caveats: A motif in TCR beta, a set of under ten highly homologous variants, appeared characteristic of ankylosing spondylitis blood.

Sequenced input: blood, either unsorted or a sorted T cell fraction (not recorded which). The rearrangement links TRBV5-1 to TRBJ2-2; D could derive from TRBD1 or TRBD2 (5 bases each). The sequence was obtained from a male donor with ankylosing spondylitis. DNA of the CDR3: TGCGCCAGCAGCTTGGGGAGACCCGGGCAGTATGGGACCGGACGTCAAAACACCGGGGAGCTGTTTTTT. Residues: CASSLGRPGQYGTGRQNTGELFF.